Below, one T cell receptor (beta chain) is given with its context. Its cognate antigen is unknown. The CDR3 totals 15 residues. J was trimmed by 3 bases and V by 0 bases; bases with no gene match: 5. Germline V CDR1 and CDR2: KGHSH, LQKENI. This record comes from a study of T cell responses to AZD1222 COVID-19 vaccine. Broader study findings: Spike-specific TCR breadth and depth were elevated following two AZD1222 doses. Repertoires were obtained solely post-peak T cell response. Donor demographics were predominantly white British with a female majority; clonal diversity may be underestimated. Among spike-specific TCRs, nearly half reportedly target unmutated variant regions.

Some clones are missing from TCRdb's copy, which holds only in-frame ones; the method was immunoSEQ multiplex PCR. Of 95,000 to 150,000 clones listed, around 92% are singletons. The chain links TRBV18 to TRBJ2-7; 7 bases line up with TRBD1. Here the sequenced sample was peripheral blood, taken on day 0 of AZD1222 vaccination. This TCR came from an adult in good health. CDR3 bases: TGTGCCAGCTCACCACCCACAGGGGTGAGCTACGAGCAGTACTTC. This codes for CASSPPTGVSYEQYF.